The entry below gives a single T cell receptor beta chain sequence along with its context. The antigen it recognizes is unknown. Base qualities are not provided; no much larger clone lies one nucleotide away. The data belong to a study of coeliac disease (dated by TCRdb to between 2021 and 2024). In terms of the full investigation: Each coeliac patient fell into one of three classes: newly diagnosed active disease, refractory coeliac disease type I, or disease kept under control by a gluten-free diet. Because high-resolution HLA typing was not available, biased TRBV7-2 usage was queried as a proof of principle. The study applied next-generation sequencing of rearranged TRB and TRG CDR3 regions to small intestinal lymphocyte fractions from coeliac and non-coeliac patients. The study set out to describe the TR repertoires of small intestinal T cells in active coeliac disease, refractory type I coeliac disease, and coeliac disease treated with a gluten-free diet. Of the roughly 30 patients in the full study, roughly 22 had coeliac disease confirmed by serology and 8 were controls with non-small intestinal disorders. TRB sequencing succeeded for samples from about 30 subjects, including 20 to 25 paired bulk unsorted intraepithelial and lamina propria cell samples. What the authors observed across the whole study: TRB and TRG repertoires of active coeliac intraepithelial and lamina propria samples showed lower clonality than controls, suggesting recruitment of diverse T cells. The authors judged the approach to be unsuitable for unbiased detection of gliadin-specific T cells, because gliadin-specific T cells are scarce and rarely shared between patients. TRB repertoires were found to be largely private, with most amino acid sequences unique to one sample, and no significant difference in V-gene usage was found between disease groups. High-purity fractions were not obtained when intraepithelial cells were separated from lamina propria cells, so cross-contamination between compartments was possible. Published gliadin-specific TRB sequences appeared in about 50% of the 18 coeliac lamina propria samples but only 1 of 6 controls.

Library prep was done by the immunoSEQ multiplex PCR assay. The TR loci were subjected to amplification by multiplexed PCR, for which V gene segments served as targets of the forward primers and J gene segments as targets of the reverse primers. The amplified CDR3 regions were sequenced using the Illumina HiSeq System. On the authors' methods: Closely related reads were merged by a nearest-neighbour algorithm to remove PCR and sequencing errors and to collapse the data into unique sequences. Each repertoire was summarised by clonality and by T cell density, with T cell density defined as TR molecules per amount of genomic DNA input. CDR3 amino acid sequences present in at least 80% of unsorted samples were defined as public TRs and were then tested for differential abundance between coeliac and control samples. Every lamina propria sample was checked against a list of some 220 published gliadin-specific TRB sequences. Differences in clonality and density between disease groups were tested by Kruskal-Wallis tests, followed by Dunn post-tests. The table comes from immuneACCESS by way of TCRdb, which keeps in-frame sequences with V and J called. Part of the clones is missing from these tables; in studies checked, under half for an unresolved V gene and the rest for unknown reasons. That table gives V, J and clone size, and the DNA gave D and trimming. This sample gives 4,000 to 5,500 clones in total; roughly 72% of them show up just once. The ten largest clones represent roughly 5.7% of the sample.

Cells were frozen in liquid nitrogen in DMSO/FBS as aliquots of about half a million cells, with a single aliquot from each fraction going to sequencing. Endoscopy and small intestinal biopsy were performed in all 30 or so patients in the study. To release lamina propria cells, the biopsy tissue left over after intraepithelial cell isolation was digested with collagenase. Genomic DNA was extracted from frozen unsorted cell fractions with the Qiagen DNeasy blood extraction kit. The CDR3 starts with the cysteine, ends with the phenylalanine, and has 15 residues. Only the CDR3 region is kept as DNA, spanning 45 bases read in frame from base 1. At the junction V is shortened by 3 bases and J by 5 bases, with 16 bases in between. The germline V gene yields KGHSH for CDR1 and LQKENI for CDR2.

In this chain, TRBV18 is recombined with TRBJ1-1; the D gene remains uncertain. The source is a man between 18 and 35 years old with celiac disease on a gluten-free diet. The sample was lymphocytes from the gut lamina propria. The cell subset or site label on this specimen signifies: lamina propria cell (LPC) fraction of small intestinal biopsy. At the DNA level, the sequence is TGTGCCAGCTCACCCCCGGCGGGCCAGAGGACTGAAGCTTTCTTT. This sequence encodes CASSPPAGQRTEAFF.